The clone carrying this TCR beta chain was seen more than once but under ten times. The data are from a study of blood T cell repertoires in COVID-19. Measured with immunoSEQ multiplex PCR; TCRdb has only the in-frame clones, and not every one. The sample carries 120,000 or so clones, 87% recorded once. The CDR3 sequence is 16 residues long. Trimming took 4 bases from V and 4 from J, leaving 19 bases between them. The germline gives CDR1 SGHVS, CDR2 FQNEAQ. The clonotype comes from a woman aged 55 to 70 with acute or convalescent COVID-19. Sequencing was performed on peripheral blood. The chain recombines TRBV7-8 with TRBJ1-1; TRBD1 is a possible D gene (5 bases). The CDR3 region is CASSSPLPLGGTEAFF. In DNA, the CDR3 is TGTGCCAGCAGCTCCCCCCTCCCCCTCGGGGGCACTGAAGCTTTCTTT.